This is a list of T cell receptor beta chains from one sample in a study of Graves' ophthalmopathy and Graves' hyperthyroidism. MiXCR, run by TCRdb on the multiplex PCR reads, gives a single entry per CDR3 protein. Counted here are a few hundred thousand distinct CDR3 sequences, roughly 16% occurring once; the ten biggest clones make up 12%. Sequenced sample: peripheral blood. These receptors all stem from an adult man with Graves' ophthalmopathy. Both conserved end residues are part of each CDR3. A D gene is named only where the DNA matches it firmly. Expanded clones are given a class, and other clones once, few, many or no size at all.

clone size	V gene	J gene	D gene	CDR3 protein	CDR3 DNA
many	TRBV6-2/TRBV6-3	TRBJ1-5	NA	CASSYSGFFSNQPQHF	TGTGCCAGCAGTTACTCCGGATTCTTTAGCAATCAGCCCCAGCATTTT
many	TRBV24-1	TRBJ1-5	NA	CATSLASNQPQHF	TGTGCCACCTCCTTGGCTAGCAATCAGCCCCAGCATTTT
NA	TRBV6-1	TRBJ2-7	NA	CATSETSERGSYEQYF	TGTGCCACCAGTGAAACCAGCGAGAGAGGATCCTACGAGCAGTACTTC
NA	TRBV6-5	TRBJ2-4	NA	CASSYGNRGVAKNIQYF	TGTGCCAGCAGTTACGGAAATAGAGGGGTGGCCAAAAACATTCAGTACTTC
many	TRBV11-3	TRBJ2-5	NA	CASSLGEWETQYF	TGTGCCAGCAGCTTGGGGGAATGGGAGACCCAGTACTTC
NA	TRBV5-1	TRBJ1-3	NA	CASSEGPAQGNTIYF	TGCGCCAGCAGCGAGGGGCCTGCGCAAGGAAACACCATATATTTT
many	TRBV9	TRBJ2-7	TRBD1	CASSQGQGSYEQYF	TGTGCCAGCAGCCAAGGACAGGGTTCCTACGAGCAGTACTTC
many	TRBV6-2/TRBV6-3	TRBJ1-5	TRBD1	CASSPPRQGVGNQPQHF	TGTGCCAGCAGTCCCCCCCGACAGGGGGTGGGCAATCAGCCCCAGCATTTT
many	TRBV19	TRBJ2-2	TRBD1	CAARGTNTGELFF	TGTGCCGCCAGGGGGACGAACACCGGGGAGCTGTTTTTT
many	TRBV19	TRBJ1-5	NA	CASSIEGGLNQPQHF	TGTGCCAGTAGTATAGAAGGGGGACTTAATCAGCCCCAGCATTTT
many	TRBV5-1	TRBJ1-2	NA	CASSLIVAGVDYGYTF	TGCGCCAGCAGCTTGATTGTAGCGGGGGTTGACTATGGCTACACCTTC
many	TRBV12-3/TRBV12-4	TRBJ1-1	NA	CASSLTGVRSEAFF	TGTGCCAGCAGCCTGACGGGGGTGCGGAGTGAAGCTTTCTTT
many	TRBV19	TRBJ2-2	NA	CASSISFMAGLTGELFF	TGTGCCAGTAGTATCTCCTTCATGGCAGGTCTCACCGGGGAGCTGTTTTTT
NA	TRBV11-2	TRBJ2-7	TRBD1	CASSPRTGEDEQYF	TGTGCCAGCAGTCCCCGGACAGGGGAAGACGAGCAGTACTTC
many	TRBV4-1	TRBJ2-6	TRBD1	CASSQEGTVGANVLTF	TGCGCCAGCAGCCAAGAGGGGACAGTCGGGGCCAACGTCCTGACTTTC
once	TRBV6-1	TRBJ1-2	NA	CASGPNYGYIF	TGTGCCAGCGGGCCAAACTATGGCTACATCTTC
many	TRBV7-2	TRBJ2-5	NA	CASSQPGKETQYF	TGTGCCAGCAGCCAGCCGGGAAAAGAGACCCAGTACTTC
NA	TRBV6-2/TRBV6-3	TRBJ1-1	TRBD1	CASSYVRGQGVMNTEAFF	TGTGCCAGCAGTTACGTGCGCGGACAGGGCGTTATGAACACTGAAGCTTTCTTT
few	TRBV3-1	TRBJ2-1	NA	CASSQQGPGPNEQFF	TGTGCCAGCAGCCAACAGGGGCCAGGCCCCAATGAGCAGTTCTTC
NA	TRBV27	TRBJ1-2	TRBD1	CASSPRGFYGYTF	TGTGCCAGCAGTCCCAGGGGGTTCTATGGCTACACCTTC
many	TRBV5-4	TRBJ1-2	NA	CASSFPGVLEHGYTF	TGTGCCAGCAGCTTTCCTGGCGTTCTGGAGCATGGCTACACCTTC
NA	TRBV19	TRBJ2-7	NA	CASNFSLDRVSSYEQYF	NA
many	TRBV29-1	TRBJ2-7	NA	CSVEAEGLLEGYF	TGCAGCGTTGAAGCTGAGGGCTTACTAGAGGGGTACTTC
many	TRBV6-5	TRBJ1-5	NA	CASSSDKVGHQPQHF	TGTGCCAGCAGTTCGGACAAGGTGGGCCATCAGCCCCAGCATTTT
NA	TRBV10-3	TRBJ2-5	NA	CAISESRSDATQYF	TGTGCCATCAGTGAGTCGCGTTCGGATGCGACCCAGTACTTC
many	TRBV20-1	TRBJ1-5	NA	CSGRQSDNQPQHF	TGCAGTGGGCGGCAGTCCGACAATCAGCCCCAGCATTTT
NA	TRBV7-9	TRBJ2-2	NA	CASSSGPSAGELFF	TGTGCCAGCAGCTCGGGTCCCTCGGCCGGGGAGCTGTTTTTT
few	TRBV28	TRBJ2-5	NA	CASSWGAIQETQYF	TGTGCCAGCAGTTGGGGTGCAATCCAAGAGACCCAGTACTTC
many	TRBV14	TRBJ1-5	NA	CASSQGAGNQPQHF	TGTGCCAGCAGCCAAGGGGCGGGAAATCAGCCCCAGCATTTT
many	TRBV6-2/TRBV6-3	TRBJ2-2	TRBD1	CASSWTGGGTGELFF	TGTGCCAGCAGTTGGACAGGGGGCGGCACCGGGGAGCTGTTTTTT
many	TRBV30	TRBJ2-5	TRBD1	CAWSPDRVQETQYF	TGTGCCTGGAGTCCCGACAGGGTCCAAGAGACCCAGTACTTC
many	TRBV11-2	TRBJ1-3	NA	CASSSRRTSSGNTIYF	TGTGCCAGCAGCTCCCGACGGACTAGCTCTGGAAACACCATATATTTT
many	TRBV6-1	TRBJ2-7	NA	CASMPGLGPYEQYF	TGTGCCAGCATGCCGGGACTGGGGCCCTACGAGCAGTACTTC
many	TRBV5-1	TRBJ2-2	NA	CASSIIQGGGELFF	TGCGCCAGCAGCATAATACAAGGAGGCGGGGAGCTGTTTTTT
many	TRBV15	TRBJ2-5	NA	CATSRDLGGETQYF	TGTGCCACCAGCAGAGATCTGGGAGGAGAGACCCAGTACTTC
many	TRBV2	TRBJ2-5	NA	CASSDVGPGNQETQYF	TGTGCCAGCAGTGACGTAGGACCCGGGAACCAAGAGACCCAGTACTTC
many	TRBV12-3/TRBV12-4	TRBJ2-2	NA	CASTEWNTGELFF	TGTGCCAGCACCGAATGGAACACCGGGGAGCTGTTTTTT
many	TRBV6-5	TRBJ2-7	NA	CASSYSEGRGIYEQYF	TGTGCCAGCAGTTACTCTGAGGGGAGAGGGATCTACGAGCAGTACTTC
many	TRBV6-5	TRBJ1-3	NA	CASSSRRAAFGNTIYF	TGTGCCAGCAGTTCACGTAGGGCGGCTTTTGGAAACACCATATATTTT
many	TRBV12-3/TRBV12-4	TRBJ1-2	NA	CASSFTRGAGYGYTF	TGTGCCAGCAGTTTCACCAGGGGCGCGGGCTATGGCTACACCTTC
many	TRBV5-1	TRBJ1-6	NA	CASSLDQGSPLHF	TGCGCCAGCAGCTTGGACCAGGGTTCACCCCTCCACTTT
few	TRBV7-8	TRBJ1-5	NA	CASSPFVGSRNQPQHF	TGTGCCAGCAGCCCATTCGTGGGCAGTCGCAATCAGCCCCAGCATTTT
many	TRBV4-1	TRBJ1-1	NA	CASSQGSTDRLNTEAFF	TGCGCCAGCAGCCAAGGATCCACCGACCGATTGAACACTGAAGCTTTCTTT
many	TRBV19	TRBJ1-5	NA	CASSPVQGRGQPQHF	TGTGCCAGTAGTCCGGTGCAGGGAAGGGGTCAGCCCCAGCATTTT
many	TRBV20-1	TRBJ1-5	NA	CSATGDSQHNQPQHF	TGCAGTGCTACCGGGGACTCTCAACACAATCAGCCCCAGCATTTT
many	TRBV11-2	TRBJ1-2	NA	CASSLAQANYGYTF	TGTGCCAGCAGCTTAGCTCAAGCTAACTATGGCTACACCTTC
many	TRBV13	TRBJ1-2	NA	CASSTEDRTNYGYTF	TGTGCCAGCAGCACCGAAGACAGGACTAACTATGGCTACACCTTC
many	TRBV20-1	TRBJ2-5	TRBD2	CSALQRGTRSQETQYF	TGCAGTGCCCTCCAGCGAGGGACTAGAAGTCAAGAGACCCAGTACTTC
many	TRBV6-2/TRBV6-3	TRBJ2-4	TRBD2	CASDLGRGGRNIQYF	TGTGCCAGCGACCTCGGGCGGGGGGGCCGGAACATTCAGTACTTC
many	TRBV15	TRBJ2-5	NA	CATSRDVRETQYF	TGTGCCACCAGCAGAGACGTCCGAGAGACCCAGTACTTC